What follows is one T cell receptor beta chain and its context. Antigen unknown. The entry originates in a study of blood T cells in healthy people across ages. PCR was performed a second time for 7 to 11 cycles using a sample-barcoded 5' primer and a J-beta primer mix. Each of the cDNA molecules was tagged by a template-switch adaptor with 12 random nucleotides. Every sample gave at least 3 million paired-end reads containing CDR3. From the 5' RACE reads, TCRdb called clonotypes with MiXCR, one entry per CDR3 protein. The data contain about 1.8 million distinct CDR3 sequences, about 50% of them seen just once; the ten biggest clones take up about 2.1%. V shed 5 bases and J 2 bases; nucleotides not matched to a gene: 5. Germline V gene sequence: CDR1 SQVTM, CDR2 ANQGSEA. The CDR3 has 13 residues. Study conclusions and caveats: The authors considered diversity estimates from one million T cells to be underestimates.

What was sequenced was blood. This receptor was obtained from a woman in her thirties or forties in good health. The chain carries TRBV29-1 and TRBJ2-7; 8 nucleotides match TRBD1. The CDR3 DNA follows: TGCAGCGTTAGGACAGGGCTGGCCTACGAGCAGTACTTC. This sequence encodes CSVRTGLAYEQYF.